The 3 T cell receptor beta chains given below trace back to one sample, sequenced in a study of shared clonotypes between healthy human individuals. Some clones are missing from TCRdb's copy, which holds only in-frame ones; the method was immunoSEQ multiplex PCR. The sample has 2 million to 2.5 million clones; around 93% are singletons. The specimen sequenced was naive CD4+ T cells from PBMCs. Subset described: CD45RA+ positively selected. These receptors were obtained from a man aged 18 to 35 in good health. Some clones in this sample may be carry-over from other donors' samples.

The chain combines TRBV28 with TRBJ1-1; D gene unclear. The CDR3 runs to 15 residues. The ends were cut back, 2 bases at V and 1 base at J, with 11 bases in the middle. CDR1 MDHEN and CDR2 SYDVKM come from the germline V gene. The CDR3 DNA reads TGTGCCAGCAGTTTAGGTCCGGCGAGGAACACTGAAGCTTTCTTT. This codes for CASSLGPARNTEAFF.

The CDR3 DNA reads as TGTGCCAGCACTGTAGACCCCTACAATGAGCAGTTCTTC. Protein: CASTVDPYNEQFF. This chain uses TRBV11-2 with TRBJ2-1; D is uncertain. Per germline, CDR1 SGHAT and CDR2 FQNNGV. V gave up 7 bases and J gave up 2 bases, with 9 bases separating them. CDR3 size: 13 residues.

The chain recombines TRBV13 with TRBJ2-1; possibly TRBD2 for D (6 bases). CDR3 size: 17 residues. Germline CDR1 and CDR2: PRHDT and FYEKMQ (reference sequence). Deletions cut 4 bases from V and 5 bases from J, with 21 bases between. In DNA form, the CDR3 reads TGTGCCAGCAGCTCTCGATCGAGAGGGAGGTTAAACAATGAGCAGTTCTTC. Its protein product is CASSSRSRGRLNNEQFF.